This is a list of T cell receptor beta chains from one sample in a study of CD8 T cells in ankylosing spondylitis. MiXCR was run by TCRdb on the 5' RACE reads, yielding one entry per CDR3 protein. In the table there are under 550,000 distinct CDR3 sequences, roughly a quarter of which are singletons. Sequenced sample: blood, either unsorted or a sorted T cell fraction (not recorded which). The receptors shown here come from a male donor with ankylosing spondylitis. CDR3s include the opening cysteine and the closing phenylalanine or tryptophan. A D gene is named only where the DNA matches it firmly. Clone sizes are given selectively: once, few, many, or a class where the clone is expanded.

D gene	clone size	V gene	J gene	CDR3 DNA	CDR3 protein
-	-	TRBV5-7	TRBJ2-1	TGTGCCAGCAGCTTGCCCCTTGGGCTCGCCTCCTACAATGAGCAGTTCTTC	CASSLPLGLASYNEQFF
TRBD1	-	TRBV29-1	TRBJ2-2	TGCAGCGTCGAACAGGGGCGAACCGGGGAGCTGTTTTTT	CSVEQGRTGELFF
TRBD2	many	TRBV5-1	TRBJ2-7	TGCGCCAGCAGTGGCGGGAGCTCCTACGAGCAGTACTTC	CASSGGSSYEQYF
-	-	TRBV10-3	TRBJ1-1	TGTGCCATCAGTGAGAGGTCAGGAGAAGCTTTCTTT	CAISERSGEAFF
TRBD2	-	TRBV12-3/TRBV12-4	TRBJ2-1	TGTGCCAGCAGGGACCCGGTAGCGGGAGGGTCCTACAATGAGCAGTTCTTC	CASRDPVAGGSYNEQFF
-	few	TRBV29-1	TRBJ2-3	TGCAGCGTTAACAGGGTCTCCATCGGTGGGGCGCAGTATTTT	CSVNRVSIGGAQYF
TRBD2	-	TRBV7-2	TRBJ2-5	TGTGCCAGCAGCTTCCGCCGACTAGCGGCGGGGGAGACCCAGTACTTC	CASSFRRLAAGETQYF
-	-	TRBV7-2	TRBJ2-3	TGTGCCAGCAGCTTGGCCTTTCACACAGATACGCAGTATTTT	CASSLAFHTDTQYF
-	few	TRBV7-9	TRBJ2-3	TGTGCCAGCAGCACAAGAACAGCCCCAGATACGCAGTATTTT	CASSTRTAPDTQYF
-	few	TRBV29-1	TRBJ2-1	TGCAGCGTTGAAGACCCCCGACTAGGGAGCTCCTACAATGAGCAGTTCTTC	CSVEDPRLGSSYNEQFF
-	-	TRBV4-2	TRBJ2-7	TGTGCCAGCAGCCAAGATAGGGGGGAAACCTTGGGCGAGCAGTACTTC	CASSQDRGETLGEQYF
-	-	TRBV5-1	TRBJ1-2	TGCGCCAGCAGCTTATTTCAGGGGCGGGATGGCTACACCTTC	CASSLFQGRDGYTF
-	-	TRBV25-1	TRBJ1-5	TGTGCCAGCAGTGAATCTCGTGCAGAACAGCCCCAGCATTTT	CASSESRAEQPQHF
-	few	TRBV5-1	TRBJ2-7	TGCGCCAGCACACGTCTAGGGGGATACGAGCAGTACTTC	CASTRLGGYEQYF
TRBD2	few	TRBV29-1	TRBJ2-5	TGCAGCGTACTGAGCGGGACTGATCAAGAGACCCAGTACTTC	CSVLSGTDQETQYF
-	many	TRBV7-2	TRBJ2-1	TGTGCCAGCAGCTACATGGGTGAGCAGTTCTTC	CASSYMGEQFF
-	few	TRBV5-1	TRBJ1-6	TGCGCCAGCAGCTTGACAGACGACTATAATTCACCCCTCCACTTT	CASSLTDDYNSPLHF
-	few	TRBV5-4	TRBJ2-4	TGTGCCAGCAGCTTGGATAGGGGTTGGGAAAACATTCAGTACTTC	CASSLDRGWENIQYF
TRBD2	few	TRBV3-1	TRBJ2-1	TGTGCCAGCAGCCAAGACAGGGCGGGAGGTCAGTTCTTC	CASSQDRAGGQFF
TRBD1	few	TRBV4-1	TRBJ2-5	TGCGCCAGCAGCCAAGAGGACAGGGCGGCGACCCAGTACTTC	CASSQEDRAATQYF
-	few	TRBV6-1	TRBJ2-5	TGTGCCAGTCTCAACGGACGGTTTCTAGAGACCCAGTACTTC	CASLNGRFLETQYF
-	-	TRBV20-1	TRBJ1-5	TGCAGTGCTCGGGACATCCTTAGCAATCAGCCCCAGCATTTT	CSARDILSNQPQHF
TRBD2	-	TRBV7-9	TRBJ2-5	TGTGCCAGCAGCTCCCTGGGACTAGCGGGAGGAGAGACCCAGTACTTC	CASSSLGLAGGETQYF
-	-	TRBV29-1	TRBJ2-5	TGCAGCGTTGAGGGAGGGGGTGTCCAAGAGACCCAGTACTTC	CSVEGGGVQETQYF
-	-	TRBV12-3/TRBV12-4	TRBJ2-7	TGTGCCAGCAGTTTCGTCAGTTCCTACGAGCAGTACTTC	CASSFVSSYEQYF
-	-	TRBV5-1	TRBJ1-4	TGCGCCAGCAGCCAGGACGGGACGGAAGGGGAAAAACTGTTTTTT	CASSQDGTEGEKLFF
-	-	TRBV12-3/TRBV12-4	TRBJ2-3	TGTGCCAGCAGTTTCTTTGTGTCAGCCGATACGCAGTATTTT	CASSFFVSADTQYF
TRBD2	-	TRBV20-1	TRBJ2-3	TGCAGTGCTAGTGATAGCGGGAGGGATACGCAGTATTTT	CSASDSGRDTQYF
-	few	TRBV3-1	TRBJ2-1	TGTGCCAGCAGCCGGGGACCAGCTGTCCATGAGCAGTTCTTC	CASSRGPAVHEQFF
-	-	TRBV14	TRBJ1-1	TGTGCCAGCAGCCATCTCGGGGACACCCGGAACACTGAAGCTTTCTTT	CASSHLGDTRNTEAFF